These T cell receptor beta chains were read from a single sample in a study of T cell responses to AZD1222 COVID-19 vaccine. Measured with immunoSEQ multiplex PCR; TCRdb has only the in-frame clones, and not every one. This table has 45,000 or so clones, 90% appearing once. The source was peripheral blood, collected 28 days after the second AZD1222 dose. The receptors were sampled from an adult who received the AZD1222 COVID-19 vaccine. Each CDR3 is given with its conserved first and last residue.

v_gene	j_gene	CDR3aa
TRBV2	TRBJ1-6	CASSSRGTYNSPLHF
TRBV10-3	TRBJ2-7	CAISATGNEQYF
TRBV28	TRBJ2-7	CASSFEGGPREQYF
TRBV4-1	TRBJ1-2	CASSQPRRGAGANYGYTF
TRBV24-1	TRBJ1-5	CATSDSASSRLHSNQPQHF
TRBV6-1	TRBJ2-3	CASREGLVTDTQYF
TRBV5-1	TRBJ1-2	CASSSGQGAHGYTF
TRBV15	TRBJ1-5	CATSSAGTGALQPQHF
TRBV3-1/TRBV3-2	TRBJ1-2	CASSHPLQGSGGYTF
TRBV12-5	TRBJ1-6	CASGLYWGKFEGAKSPLHF
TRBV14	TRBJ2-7	CASSQDDRGTYEQYF
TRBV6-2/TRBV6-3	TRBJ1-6	CASTPGGAYNSPLHF
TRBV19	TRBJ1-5	CASSIDQRGYQPQHF
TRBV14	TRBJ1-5	CASSQGNGDQPQHF
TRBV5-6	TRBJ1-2	CASSARGFYGYTF
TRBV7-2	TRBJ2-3	CASSLTDTQYF
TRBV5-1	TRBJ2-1	CASSLATPPNEQFF
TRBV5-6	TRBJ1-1	CASSLYPAGQNTEAFF
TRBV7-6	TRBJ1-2	CASSPLGDSPNYGYTF
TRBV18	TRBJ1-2	CASSLDREPRGYTF
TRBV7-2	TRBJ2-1	CASSLAGWGEEQFF
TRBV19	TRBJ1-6	CASHRLGESPLHF
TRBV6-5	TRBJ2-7	CASSGLAGFSYEQYF
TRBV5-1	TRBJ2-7	CASSLTTGQGYQQYF
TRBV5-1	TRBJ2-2	CASSLAPTVLKNTGELFF
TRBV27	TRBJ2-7	CASSRDRVTNEQYF
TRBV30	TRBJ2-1	CAWSQQGGDEQFF
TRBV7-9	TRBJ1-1	CASSPTGQGASAEAFF
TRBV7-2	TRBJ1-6	CASSSSSPLHF
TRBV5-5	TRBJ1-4	CASSLEGAANEKLFF
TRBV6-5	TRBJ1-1	CASILGPANTEAFF
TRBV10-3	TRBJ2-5	CAISDLGLSAETQYF
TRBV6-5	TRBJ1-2	CASSLRAPRNYGYTF
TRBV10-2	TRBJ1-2	CASSDWGANYGYTF
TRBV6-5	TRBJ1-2	CASSYSRDRSYGYTF
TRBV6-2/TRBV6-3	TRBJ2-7	CASSPPGESYEQYF
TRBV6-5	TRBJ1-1	CASTTWTGNTEAFF
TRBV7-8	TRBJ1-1	CASSLGRVGGTEAFF
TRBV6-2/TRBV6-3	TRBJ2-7	CASSRDRAEQYF
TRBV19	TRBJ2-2	CASSFTSGGSTGELFF
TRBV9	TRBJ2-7	CASSVGQGSEQYF
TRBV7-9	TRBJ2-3	CASSLGEREGDTQYF
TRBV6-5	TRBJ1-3	CASRSQGSRNTIYF
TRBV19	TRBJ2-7	CASSPDRAYEQYF
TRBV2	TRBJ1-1	CASSPRLGTEAFF
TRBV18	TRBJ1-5	CASSPLGGSSNQPQHF
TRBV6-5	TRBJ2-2	CASIKIQGNGELFF
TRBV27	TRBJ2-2	CASSFLVAGGVNTGELFF
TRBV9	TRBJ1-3	CASSVAPANSGNTIYF
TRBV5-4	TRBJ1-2	CASSSSTIREKNGYTF
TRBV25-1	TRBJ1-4	CASISSLAGEKKLFF